The text below deals with one T cell receptor beta chain. This sample is part of a study of blood T cell repertoires in COVID-19. Study in general: Collection of acute and convalescent COVID-19 samples took place in the United States, Italy and Spain. T cells, B-cell-depleted T cells, or PBMCs supplied cDNA or gDNA.

Per the original methods: By means of reference gene primer amplification, nucleated cell counts were estimated. Sequencing used immunoSEQ multiplex PCR; TCRdb keeps in-frame clones, though not all of them. That table furnishes V, J and clone size, whereas the DNA furnished D and trimming. In the table there are more than 300,000 clones, around 83% of which are singletons. The ends were cut back, 4 bases at V and 6 bases at J, with 12 bases in the middle. The CDR3 sequence is 13 residues long. Germline lookup yields CDR1 LGHDT and CDR2 YNNKEL (reference sequence). What was sequenced was peripheral blood. This TCR was recovered from a woman between 45 and 60 years old with acute or convalescent COVID-19. The rearrangement links TRBV3-1 (or the pseudogene TRBV3-2) to TRBJ1-1; D unclear. The CDR3 DNA sequence: TGTGCCAGCAGCCTAGGACTGGACGCTGAAGCTTTCTTT. Amino acid sequence: CASSLGLDAEAFF.